These 30 T cell receptor beta chains originate from one sample sequenced in a study of T cell responses to AZD1222 COVID-19 vaccine. Repertoires were generated with immunoSEQ multiplex PCR, while TCRdb's copy carries only in-frame clones and drops some. The sample shows 90,000 to 120,000 clones, more than 70% of them seen only once. The source material was peripheral blood, sampled on day 0 of AZD1222 vaccination. The receptors originated from an adult in good health.

This sequence joins TRBV7-9 and TRBJ1-1; tentative D call: TRBD1 (5 bases). V gave up 3 bases and J gave up 4 bases, with 9 bases separating them. This CDR3 comprises 13 residues. Germline CDR1 and CDR2: SEHNR and FQNEAQ (reference sequence). The CDR3: CASSLQGGTEAFF. The CDR3 coding sequence is TGTGCCAGCAGCTTGCAGGGTGGCACTGAAGCTTTCTTT.

The V and J genes are TRBV6-5 and TRBJ2-7; 7 positions match TRBD1. With 0 bases clipped from V and 2 bases from J, the junction kept 4 bases outside the gene matches. The CDR3 spans 15 residues. CDR1 and CDR2 (germline): MNHEY, SVGAGI. CDR3 residues: CASSYSGDSAYEQYF. Here the CDR3 DNA reads TGTGCCAGCAGTTACTCCGGGGACAGCGCCTACGAGCAGTACTTC.

V gene TRBV19 combines with J gene TRBJ1-1; D unresolved. Deletions cut 1 base from V and 0 bases from J, with 6 bases between. Germline values: CDR1 LNHDA, CDR2 SQIVND (reference sequence). The CDR3 runs to 14 residues. Written as DNA, the CDR3 is TGTGCCAGTAGTATAGCCAGCATGAACACTGAAGCTTTCTTT. Translating gives CASSIASMNTEAFF.

This clone was seen a single time. This rearrangement joins TRBV9 to TRBJ1-3; no definite D call. Between the trimmed V and J ends, which lost 3 bases and 4 bases, there was a span of 17 bases. Germline CDR1 SGDLS, CDR2 YYNGEE. This CDR3 spans 16 amino acids. This chain's CDR3 is CASSEPWGAVGNTIYF. Here the CDR3 DNA reads TGTGCCAGCAGCGAGCCCTGGGGAGCCGTCGGAAACACCATATATTTT. Full variable domain (missing parts from reference TRBV9 and TRBJ1-3): DSGVTQTPKHLITATGQRVTLRCSPRSGDLSVYWYQQSLDQGLQFLIQYYNGEERAKGNILERFSAQQFPDLHSELNLSSLELGDSALYFCASSEPWGAVGNTIYFGEGSWLTVV.

The chain combines TRBV18 with TRBJ1-6, with TRBD1 matching 9 bases. CDR3 length: 16 residues. Germline values: CDR1 KGHSH, CDR2 LQKENI. With V trimmed by 0 bases and J by 4 bases, 1 base remained unmatched. The CDR3 region is CASSPPTGGYNSPLHF. The CDR3 DNA sequence: TGTGCCAGCTCACCACCGACAGGGGGTTATAATTCACCCCTCCACTTT.

The chain links TRBV12-5 to TRBJ2-3; tentative D call: TRBD1 (6 bases). CDR3 length equals 16 residues. Germline assignment: CDR1 LGHNT and CDR2 FRNRAP. V lost 7 bases, J lost 2 bases, and 19 bases lay in between. The CDR3 loop reads CASVMGGQTFTDTQYF. In nucleotides, the CDR3 is TGTGCTAGTGTTATGGGTGGACAGACGTTCACAGATACGCAGTATTTT.

This chain connects TRBV27 to TRBJ1-4; D may be TRBD1 (6 bases). From germline, CDR1 is MNHEY and CDR2 SMNVEV (reference sequence). The CDR3 runs to 14 residues. Trimming removed 2 bases at V and 8 bases at J, with 12 bases between. The CDR3 sequence is CASSLGGTTEKLFF. The CDR3 DNA sequence: TGTGCCAGCAGTTTAGGAGGGACAACGGAAAAACTGTTTTTT.

The V call is TRBV5-4, the J call TRBJ1-1; D unclear. The CDR3 has 15 residues. CDR1 is SGHNT, CDR2 YYREEE, per germline (reference sequence). The ends were cut back, 1 base at V and 0 bases at J, with 10 bases in the middle. The CDR3 here is CASSLSISMNTEAFF. In nucleotides, the CDR3 is TGTGCCAGCAGCTTGTCTATTAGCATGAACACTGAAGCTTTCTTT.

This CDR3 is CASSLVPTYGYNEQFF. In DNA, the CDR3 is TGTGCCAGCAGTTTAGTCCCGACTTACGGGTACAATGAGCAGTTCTTC. The J gene is TRBJ2-1, the V gene TRBV27; D ambiguous. The CDR3 loop spans 16 amino acids. In germline, CDR1 is MNHEY, CDR2 SMNVEV (reference sequence). Between the trimmed V and J ends, which lost 2 bases and 4 bases, there was a span of 15 bases.

The chain combines TRBV19 with TRBJ1-1, with 9 bases lining up with TRBD1. The CDR3 is made up of 13 amino acids. CDR1 is LNHDA, CDR2 SQIVND, per germline (reference sequence). Unmatched junction bases numbered 3, after V lost 0 bases and J lost 10 bases. The CDR3 spells CASSIEQGAGAFF. Here the CDR3 DNA reads TGTGCCAGTAGTATAGAACAGGGGGCGGGAGCTTTCTTT.

This rearrangement joins TRBV27 to TRBJ2-7; TRBD1 matches at 10 bases. The J segment lost 2 bases and the V segment lost 6 bases, leaving 4 bases of the junction unmatched. Germline lookup yields CDR1 MNHEY and CDR2 SMNVEV (reference sequence). The CDR3 is 14 amino acids. CDR3 residues: CASRGQGTTYEQYF. The CDR3 DNA sequence: TGTGCCAGCAGGGGACAGGGGACAACCTACGAGCAGTACTTC.

This chain connects TRBV6-2 or TRBV6-3 to TRBJ2-1; 11 positions agree with TRBD2. The CDR3 has 15 amino acids. J gave up 6 bases and V 1 base, and 2 bases lay outside the gene matches. Germline lookup yields CDR1 MNHEY and CDR2 SVGEGT. The CDR3 nucleotides are TGTGCCAGCAGTTACTTGGGGACTAGCGGCAATGAGCAGTTCTTC. This codes for CASSYLGTSGNEQFF.

The V call is TRBV19, the J call TRBJ1-1, with TRBD1 identical over 9 bases. V lost 1 base and J lost 6; bases outside the gene matches: 3. CDR3 length: 14 amino acids. Germline V gives CDR1 LNHDA, CDR2 SQIVND (reference sequence). This CDR3 reads CASSIGDREAEAFF. The CDR3 nucleotides are TGTGCCAGTAGTATAGGGGACAGGGAAGCTGAAGCTTTCTTT. Looking up the rest from reference TRBV19 and TRBJ1-1 gives the full variable domain: DGGITQSPKYLFRKEGQNVTLSCEQNLNHDAMYWYRQDPGQGLRLIYYSQIVNDFQKGDIAEGYSVSREKKESFPLTVTSAQKNPTAFYLCASSIGDREAEAFFGQGTRLTVV.

The chain has TRBV24-1 and TRBJ2-5; a weak D match, TRBD2 (6 bases). Germline CDR1 is KGHDR and CDR2 is SFDVKD. This CDR3 contains 15 residues. V was clipped by 3 bases and J by 4 bases, with 14 bases between them. CDR3 sequence reads: CATSDRGVRGETQYF. For the CDR3, the DNA is TGTGCCACCAGTGATCGTGGGGTGCGGGGAGAGACCCAGTACTTC.

CDR3 protein: CASSSGQGRYTIYF. DNA of the CDR3: TGTGCCAGCAGCTCGGGACAGGGGAGGTACACCATATATTTT. This sequence joins TRBV7-9 and TRBJ1-3; 10 positions agree with TRBD1. This CDR3 is built from 14 residues. V lost 4 bases and J lost 8; bases outside the gene matches: 5. The germline V gene encodes CDR1 SEHNR and CDR2 FQNEAQ (reference sequence).

The rearrangement joins TRBV30 to TRBJ2-5; D is unresolved. Trimming cost V 2 bases and J 1 base, with 5 bases left between them. Per the germline V gene, CDR1 is GTSNPN and CDR2 is SVGIG (reference sequence). The CDR3 length is 12 residues. CDR3 nucleotides: TGTGCCTGGAGTTTTTCCCAAGAGACCCAGTACTTC. Protein sequence: CAWSFSQETQYF.

This chain links TRBV12-3 or TRBV12-4 with TRBJ1-5, with no clear D. This CDR3 region has 13 residues. V was trimmed by 5 bases and J by 6 bases, leaving 11 bases between them. This chain's CDR3 is CASSLMAGQPQHF. The CDR3 nucleotides read TGTGCCAGCAGTCTCATGGCGGGTCAGCCCCAGCATTTT.

The CDR3 is CATSGDRGMGETQYF. CDR3 nucleotides: TGTGCCACCAGTGGTGACAGGGGGATGGGAGAGACCCAGTACTTC. The genes are TRBV24-1 and TRBJ2-5, with 9 bases matching TRBD1. CDR1 KGHDR and CDR2 SFDVKD come from the germline V gene. V shed 5 bases, J shed 4 bases, and the junction held 7 bases outside the gene matches. The CDR3 extends over 15 amino acids.

The gene calls are TRBV7-3 and TRBJ2-7, with 9 bases that match TRBD1. The CDR3 sequence is 13 residues long. J gave up 4 bases and V 3 bases, and 1 base lay outside the gene matches. In germline, CDR1 is SGHTA, CDR2 FQGTGA. CDR3 sequence (DNA): TGTGCCAGCAGCTTGGGGACAGGGTACGAGCAGTACTTC. Translated, it gives CASSLGTGYEQYF.

This chain links TRBV2 with TRBJ1-1; TRBD1 is a possible D gene (5 bases). The CDR3 is 12 residues long. Germline CDR1 SNHLY, CDR2 FYNNEI. V lost 7 bases and J lost 0, with 6 bases in between. CDR3 in amino acids: CASKTVNTEAFF. CDR3 nucleotides: TGTGCCAGCAAGACAGTGAACACTGAAGCTTTCTTT.

The gene calls are TRBV25-1 and TRBJ2-3; 8 nucleotides align to TRBD1. The trim removed 4 bases at V and 8 bases at J, leaving 2 bases unmatched. CDR3 length: 12 amino acids. Germline assignment: CDR1 MGHDK and CDR2 SYGVNS. In DNA, the CDR3 is TGTGCCAGCAGTGTAACAGGGGGTACGCAGTATTTT. Its translation: CASSVTGGTQYF.

This chain joins TRBV3-1 (or the pseudogene TRBV3-2) and TRBJ1-5, with TRBD1 matching over 9 bases. J was trimmed by 6 bases and V by 1 base; bases with no gene match: 10. CDR1 is LGHDT, CDR2 YNNKEL, per germline (reference sequence). The CDR3 runs 17 residues. CDR3 in amino acids: CASSQVSGTGSAQPQHF. CDR3 DNA sequence: TGTGCCAGCAGCCAAGTTTCCGGGACAGGGTCGGCTCAGCCCCAGCATTTT.

The chain has TRBV2 and TRBJ2-3; 8 nucleotides match TRBD2. J was trimmed by 5 bases and V by 6 bases; bases with no gene match: 13. This CDR3 region has 16 residues. The germline gives CDR1 SNHLY, CDR2 FYNNEI. The CDR3 loop reads CASRGLGTSRVDTQYF. CDR3 DNA sequence: TGTGCCAGCAGAGGCCTAGGGACTAGTAGGGTAGATACGCAGTATTTT. Combining the CDR3 with reference TRBV2 and TRBJ2-3 gives the whole variable domain EPEVTQTPSHQVTQMGQEVILRCVPISNHLYFYWYRQILGQKVEFLVSFYNNEISEKSEIFDDQFSVERPDGSNFTLKIRSTKLEDSAMYFCASRGLGTSRVDTQYFGPGTRLTVL.

The chain has TRBV29-1 and TRBJ2-3; D possibly matches TRBD1 or TRBD2 (5 bases each). This CDR3 comprises 14 residues. The ends were cut back, 6 bases at V and 5 bases at J, with 18 bases in the middle. Germline V gene lookup returns CDR1 SQVTM and CDR2 ANQGSEA. The CDR3 loop reads CSVGTLLGKDTQYF. As DNA, the CDR3 is TGCAGCGTCGGGACCCTCCTCGGAAAAGATACGCAGTATTTT.

The J gene is TRBJ1-1, the V gene TRBV25-1, with D hard to call. V lost 4 bases to trimming and J lost 2 bases, with 11 bases between them. Germline CDR1 and CDR2: MGHDK and SYGVNS. The CDR3 has 14 amino acids. The CDR3 reads CASSARATNTEAFF. The CDR3 DNA reads as TGTGCCAGCAGTGCGCGGGCAACCAACACTGAAGCTTTCTTT.

This clone was counted a single time. V is TRBV4-1 and J is TRBJ2-3; 11 bases are a match to TRBD2. V lost 3 bases, J lost 1 base, and 6 bases stayed unmatched. Germline CDR1 and CDR2: MGHRA and YSYEKL. The CDR3 totals 17 residues. CDR3 protein: CASSQSLLAGGTDTQYF. CDR3 nucleotide sequence: TGCGCCAGCAGCCAGAGTCTACTAGCGGGAGGCACAGATACGCAGTATTTT.

This clone was counted once. The chain links TRBV5-1 to TRBJ2-2, with 8 bases identical to TRBD1. Germline trimming cut 4 bases from V and 1 base from J; bases unmatched to any gene: 6. The CDR3 covers 16 residues. CDR1 is SGHRS and CDR2 is YFSETQ in the germline V gene. CDR3 loop: CASSQRTGLNTGELFF. For the CDR3, the DNA is TGCGCCAGCAGCCAAAGGACAGGGCTGAACACCGGGGAGCTGTTTTTT.

The J gene is TRBJ1-6, the V gene TRBV5-5; D uncertain. The CDR3 covers 17 residues. The germline V gene has CDR1 SGHKS and CDR2 YYEKEE (reference sequence). V was shortened by 0 bases and J by 9 bases, with 19 bases between the two germline ends. CDR3 DNA sequence: TGTGCCAGCAGCTTGGCGGCTGACGGGAATCCTAGTTCACCCCTCCACTTT. This encodes CASSLAADGNPSSPLHF.

V gene TRBV18 combines with J gene TRBJ2-1; 9 bases are a match to TRBD1. This CDR3 has 16 amino acids. Germline lookup yields CDR1 KGHSH and CDR2 LQKENI. The V segment lost 3 bases and the J segment 5 bases; nucleotides outside the gene matches: 8. This chain's CDR3 is CASSPVGTGFNNEQFF. CDR3 nucleotide sequence: TGTGCCAGCTCACCCGTTGGGACAGGGTTTAACAATGAGCAGTTCTTC.

The chain carries TRBV10-2 and TRBJ2-3; tentative D call: TRBD2 (5 bases). V was cut by 10 bases and J by 0 bases, with 17 bases left in between. Germline loops: CDR1 WSHSY, CDR2 SAAADI. The CDR3 extends over 15 amino acids. CDR3 protein: CAIIPPTTSTDTQYF. CDR3 nucleotide sequence: TGCGCCATCATACCACCGACTACTAGCACAGATACGCAGTATTTT.